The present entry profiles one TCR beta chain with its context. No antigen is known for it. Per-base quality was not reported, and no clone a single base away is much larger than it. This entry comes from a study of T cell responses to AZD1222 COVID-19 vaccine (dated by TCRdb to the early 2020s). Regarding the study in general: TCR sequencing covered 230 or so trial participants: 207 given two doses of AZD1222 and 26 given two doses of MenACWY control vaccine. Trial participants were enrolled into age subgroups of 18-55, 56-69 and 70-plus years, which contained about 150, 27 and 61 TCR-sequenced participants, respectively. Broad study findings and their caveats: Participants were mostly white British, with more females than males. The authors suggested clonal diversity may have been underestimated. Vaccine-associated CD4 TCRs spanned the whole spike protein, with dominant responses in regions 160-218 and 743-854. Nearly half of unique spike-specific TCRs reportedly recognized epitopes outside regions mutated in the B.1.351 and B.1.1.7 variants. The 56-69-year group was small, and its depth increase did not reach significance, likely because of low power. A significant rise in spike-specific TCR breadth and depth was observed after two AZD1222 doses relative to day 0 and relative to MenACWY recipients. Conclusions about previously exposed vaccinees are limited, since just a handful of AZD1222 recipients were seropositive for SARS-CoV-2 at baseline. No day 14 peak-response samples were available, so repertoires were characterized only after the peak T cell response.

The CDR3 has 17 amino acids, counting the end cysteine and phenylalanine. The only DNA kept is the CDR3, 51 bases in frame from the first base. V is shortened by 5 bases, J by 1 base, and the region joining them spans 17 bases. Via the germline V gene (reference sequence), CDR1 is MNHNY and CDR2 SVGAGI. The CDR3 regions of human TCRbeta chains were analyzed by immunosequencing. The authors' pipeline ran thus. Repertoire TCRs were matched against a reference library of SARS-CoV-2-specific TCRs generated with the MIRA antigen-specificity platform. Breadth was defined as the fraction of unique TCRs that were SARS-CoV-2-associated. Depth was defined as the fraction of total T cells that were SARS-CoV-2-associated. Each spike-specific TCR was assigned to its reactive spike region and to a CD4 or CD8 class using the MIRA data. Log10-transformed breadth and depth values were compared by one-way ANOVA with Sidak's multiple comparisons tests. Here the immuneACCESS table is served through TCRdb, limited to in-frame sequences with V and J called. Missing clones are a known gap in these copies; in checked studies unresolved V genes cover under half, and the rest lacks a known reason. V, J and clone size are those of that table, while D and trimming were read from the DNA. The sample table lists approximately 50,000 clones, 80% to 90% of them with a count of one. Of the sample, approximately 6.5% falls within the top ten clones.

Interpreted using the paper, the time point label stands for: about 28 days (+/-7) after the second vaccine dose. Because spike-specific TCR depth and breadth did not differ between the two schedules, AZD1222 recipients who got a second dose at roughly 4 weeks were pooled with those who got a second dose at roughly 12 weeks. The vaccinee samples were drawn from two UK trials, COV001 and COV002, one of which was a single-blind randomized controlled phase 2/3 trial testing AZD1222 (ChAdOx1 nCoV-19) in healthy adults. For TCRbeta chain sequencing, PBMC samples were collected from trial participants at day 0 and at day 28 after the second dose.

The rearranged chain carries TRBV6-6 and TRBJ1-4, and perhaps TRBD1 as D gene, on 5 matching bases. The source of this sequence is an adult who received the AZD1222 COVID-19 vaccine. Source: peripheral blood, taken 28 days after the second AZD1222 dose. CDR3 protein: CASSRGGDGLTNEKLFF. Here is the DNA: TGTGCCAGCAGTCGTGGGGGGGACGGTTTAACTAATGAAAAACTGTTTTTT.